This T cell receptor (beta chain) stems from a study of blood T cell repertoires in COVID-19. Study-wide context: COVID-19 samples collected from the United States, Italy and Spain covered acute and convalescent phases. In each case, the material was cDNA or gDNA derived from T cells, B-cell-depleted T cells, or PBMCs.

CDR1 and CDR2 from the germline V gene are MNHEY and SVGAGI. The CDR3 totals 13 residues. Trimming cost V 8 bases and J 3 bases, with 11 bases left between them. Study processing details: Amplification of reference gene primers provided the estimated nucleated cell counts. Assay: immunoSEQ multiplex PCR; the TCRdb copy retains only in-frame clones and omits some. V, J and clone size are those of that table, while D and trimming were read from the DNA. The table includes 200,000 to 250,000 clones, around 82% detected once. Sequencing used peripheral blood. The sequence was obtained from a man aged 45 to 65 with active or convalescent COVID-19. The V gene is TRBV6-5, the J gene TRBJ1-5, with D perhaps matching TRBD1 (6 bases). The CDR3 sequence is CASQRDNNQPQHF. CDR3 DNA sequence: TGTGCCAGCCAGCGGGACAACAATCAGCCCCAGCATTTT.